This section outlines one T cell receptor (beta chain) sequence together with its context. The sample holds a few counts of this clone. Its antigen is currently not known. Within one base of it there is no much larger clone, and no base qualities were kept. Library method: the immunoSEQ multiplex PCR assay. For the multiplex PCR, a mixture combining 60 forward primers for TCR Vbeta segments and 13 reverse primers for TCR Jbeta segments was used. A multiplex PCR assay on genomic DNA amplified the CDR3 region of rearranged TCR beta genes. The amplified TCR beta libraries were sequenced on the Illumina HiSeq System as 87-base-pair reads. The published analysis was carried out like this. In a later analysis, around 80 million unique TCR beta chains were counted across the roughly 700 repertoires, and approximately 11 million of these chains were shared by at least two donors. Raw reads were error-corrected and collapsed into unique sequences with a nearest-neighbor algorithm that merged closely related sequences to remove PCR and sequencing errors. V, D and J gene segments were assigned by aligning CDR3 sequences to IMGT reference sequences. For a sequence to be retained, a match of at least six nucleotides to both a V gene segment and a J gene segment was required. A rearrangement counted as productive if the CDR3 had no stop codons and remained in frame with V and J, and every other rearrangement counted as non-productive. Following IMGT convention, CDR3 was defined as the stretch from the second conserved V-encoded cysteine up to the conserved J-encoded phenylalanine. The earlier analysis of 587 of the donors excluded sequences that lacked an unambiguous match to a single V gene segment. An earlier analysis of 587 of the donors called V segments functional above 56.7% productive rearrangements and segregating when the between-donor standard deviation exceeded 5%. A statistical classification framework was built to diagnose cytomegalovirus status from the catalog of TCR beta chain sequences. V and J gene assignment, in a later analysis, came from comparing TCR nucleotide sequences with IMGT/GENE-DB human TR gene sequences. The TCRdist pipeline was used in a later analysis to assign CDR3 sequences and most-parsimonious VDJ recombination scenarios. In a later analysis, each TCR beta chain was defined by its CDR3 amino acid sequence together with its V-gene family, and reads lacking a unique V-gene family were excluded. To address suspected cross-contamination and a sequencing artifact, a later analysis removed under 600 highly shared, low-generation-probability nucleotide sequences. In a later analysis, a clonal expansion index for each public chain was calculated from normalized within-repertoire ranks of inferred template counts. Generation probabilities in a later analysis came from a VDJ recombination model fitted to out-of-frame rearrangements, and those results were checked against IGoR. In a later analysis, hypergeometric tests were used to score TCR-TCR, TCR-HLA and TCR-CMV co-occurrence, with a repertoire-size bias correction applied to TCR pairs. In a later analysis, false discovery rates were estimated by permuting HLA or CMV assignments 20 times. In a later analysis, co-occurring TCRs were grouped using DBSCAN, with TCRdist sequence similarity added in when clustering inside HLA-allele-positive subsets. Repertoires with fewer than 30,000 or more than 120,000 public chains were left out of co-occurrence clustering, as were a handful of repertoires with anomalous nucleotide sharing. Not all clones reach the TCRdb copy of this immuneACCESS table, which keeps in-frame sequences only. Checked studies attribute under half of the gap to unresolved V genes and leave the rest unexplained. V, J and clone size are taken as reported in that table, and D and trimming were inferred from the DNA itself. The sample data list about 240,000 clones, and about 80% of these were observed just once. The biggest ten clones account for 7% to 9% of the sample.

The data were obtained in a study of cytomegalovirus exposure and HLA in healthy donors listed by TCRdb under 2017. With respect to the entire study: An earlier analysis of some 600 of the donors reported about 300 Gb of sequence data and 95 million to 130 million unique TCR beta sequences obtained from around 190 million T cells. An early release covering roughly 580 HLA-typed donors comprised about 300 gigabases of sequencing data and roughly 86 million unique TCR sequences. Of the 300 to 500 genotyped donors, roughly 80% were placed in the genetic ancestry cluster associated with self-reported Caucasian donors. The study aimed to test whether cataloging public T cell receptors could reveal signatures of past pathogen exposure. The study used immunosequencing to profile the T cell repertoires of hundreds of subjects and linked those repertoires to cytomegalovirus serostatus. Besides the first cohort of some 670 subjects, a separate validation cohort made up of over 100 different subjects was used. To predict cytomegalovirus infection status, the study combined high-throughput TCR immunosequencing, statistical association of individual TCRs with disease status, and machine learning. A later analysis re-analyzed previously published TCR beta repertoires from roughly 630 donors and added high-resolution HLA genotyping to study TCR occurrence patterns. In the later analysis, no new phenotypic data were used to find candidate immune exposures; instead, reliance was placed on TCR beta sequences and their occurrence across donors. An earlier analysis of 587 of the donors used high-throughput TCR beta sequencing to judge whether each TCR beta V gene segment behaved as functional or pseudogenic. Donor age, sex, ethnicity and CMV serostatus were compiled alongside the repertoire data. A later genetic analysis took genome-wide SNP genotypes for about three fifths of the 666 donors and used that subset as a discovery cohort. Every discovery cohort repertoire had been produced on one sequencing platform. HLA typing covered class I and class II loci at four-digit resolution. The number of donors typed differed by locus, with roughly 629-640 for A, B, C, DRB1 and DQB1, around 500 for DQA1, over 600 for DPA1, and under 490 for DPB1. Because of strong linkage in the cohort, five DR-DQ haplotypes were treated as single units for association and clustering. On average, over 200,000 unique TCR beta nucleotide sequences were sequenced per donor among roughly 430 genotyped donors of the cohort, with 15% to 20% of those sequences being non-productive. Results and caveats for the whole study, not just this receptor: Three of the identified cytomegalovirus-associated TCR beta chains were confirmed in vitro to be specific for cytomegalovirus antigens. When HLA alleles, especially DR and DQ, strongly co-occurred, attributing TCR associations to individual alleles was difficult. A later genetic analysis reported fewer N-insertions in productive TCRs among donors in an Asian-associated ancestry cluster than the roughly 700-donor mean. Only TCR beta chains were sequenced in this cohort, and the absence of alpha or paired-chain data limited detectable features. The sequencing pipeline was judged likely to have produced a cluster of highly shared sequence variants as a technical artifact. While some public TCRs were present in many individuals, most TCR sequences turned up only very rarely across donors. Because the 87-base-pair reads could not distinguish some IMGT-functional V segments, including TRBV6-2 and TRBV6-3, those segments were excluded. An association between a missense DCLRE1C variant and V-gene and J-gene trimming of TCR beta chains was found in a later genetic analysis and replicated in an independent cohort. In a later analysis, TCR association rates were found to vary across HLA loci, with the most associated TCRs seen for DRB1 alleles and the fewest for HLA-C alleles. The classifier was reported to diagnose cytomegalovirus status with high specificity and sensitivity in both the original cohort and the validation cohort. Specific HLA alleles were associated with 15,000 to 20,000 TCR beta sequences at a false discovery rate of 0.05 in a later analysis. Several of the top co-occurrence clusters appeared to be linked to parvovirus B19, influenza, CMV and Epstein-Barr virus, according to a later analysis. Because HLA typing was unavailable for some donors at each locus, only the typed subset was used in association tests. The study listed 150 to 200 TCR beta chains as associated with cytomegalovirus. An earlier analysis of roughly 570 of the donors showed that most TCR beta V segments appeared in productive rearrangements either about 90% or about 30% of the time, which broadly matched IMGT annotations. Correlated functional status among segregating V segments might be attributable to linkage disequilibrium, but an unknown experimental factor could not be ruled out. Compared with equally common non-associated chains, HLA-associated TCR beta chains in a later analysis were more clonally expanded and had lower generation probabilities. Over 15 rarely observed V segments, including chromosome 9 orphons, were excluded from the earlier analysis of about 610 of the donors because counts were too low. For the cohort, immune exposure information was limited to CMV serostatus. According to a later analysis, most CMV-associated TCR beta chains appeared to be HLA-restricted, and the HLA associations seemed to be driven largely by CMV exposure. Sequencing depth was assumed to be roughly uniform across donors in the presence/absence analyses, though that assumption may not hold. A further reported finding was that TCR beta sequences accurately predicted the HLA-A and HLA-B alleles for most subjects in the first cohort. It was suggested by the authors that the approach could potentially be generalized to other disease states and immunological phenotypes.

Taken from the germline V gene, the CDR1 and CDR2 loops are SGDLS and YYNGEE. From V the trimming removes 3 bases and from J it removes 6 bases, while the gene matches leave 3 bases of the junction unaccounted for. Taken from cysteine to phenylalanine, the CDR3 has 12 residues. CDR3 DNA is the only sequence kept; it has 36 bases, read in frame from the first base. The cohort was made up of under 800 healthy bone marrow donors. At the time of sampling, all cohort members were nominally healthy, though unrecorded immune exposures were likely present. The donor tested CMV seropositive and was one of the 289 seropositive cohort members. Each donor provided a peripheral blood sample, and peripheral blood mononuclear cells were used for TCR beta sequencing. Genomic DNA was extracted from the blood cell samples with the Qiagen DNeasy Blood Extraction Kit.

Recombination joined TRBV9 with TRBJ2-7; the junction holds 7 bases that match TRBD1. The sequence derives from a woman aged 60 to 75 in good health and CMV-seropositive. Sequencing input: PBMCs. The CDR3 in this case is CASSETGREQYF. The nucleotides are TGTGCCAGCAGCGAGACAGGGCGCGAGCAGTACTTC. Outside the CDR3, residues come from the reference TRBV9 and TRBJ2-7 proteins, so the full variable domain is: DSGVTQTPKHLITATGQRVTLRCSPRSGDLSVYWYQQSLDQGLQFLIQYYNGEERAKGNILERFSAQQFPDLHSELNLSSLELGDSALYFCASSETGREQYFGPGTRLTVT.